This is a list of T cell receptor beta chains from one sample in a study of OX40 agonist ivuxolimab in advanced cancers. Sequenced by immunoSEQ multiplex PCR; TCRdb stores in-frame clones only, minus some. The table includes 52,000 or so clones, less than 90% detected once. The sample consisted of CD4+ or CD8+ T cells sorted from blood, taken in a trial of the OX40 agonist ivuxolimab. All receptors derive from an adult with an advanced solid tumor such as melanoma, head and neck, liver or kidney cancer. The CDR3 runs from the conserved cysteine through the conserved F or W. D genes are given only for firm matches. Only some rows state a clone size, as once, few, many or a class for expanded clones.

J,V,size,D,DNA,CDR3
TRBJ2-1,TRBV4-2,.,TRBD2,TGTGCCAGCAGCCAAGAGACTGGCGGGGGGGGGAATGAGCAGTTCTTC,CASSQETGGGGNEQFF
TRBJ2-2,TRBV6-6,.,.,TGTGCCAGCAGTTACTCTTGGCCCAAGAACACCGGGGAGCTGTTTTTT,CASSYSWPKNTGELFF
TRBJ1-1,TRBV7-9,.,.,TGTGCCAGCAGCTTAGGAATGAACACTGAAGCTTTCTTT,CASSLGMNTEAFF
TRBJ1-3,TRBV2,few,.,TGTGCCAGCATGCAGGAGTCTGGAAACACCATATATTTT,CASMQESGNTIYF
TRBJ2-2,TRBV6-4,.,.,TGTGCCAGGGGGCAGGGAGGCACCGGGGAGCTGTTTTTT,CARGQGGTGELFF
TRBJ2-2,TRBV19,.,.,TGTGCCAGTAGTATCGATACTACGAACACCGGGGAGCTGTTTTTT,CASSIDTTNTGELFF
TRBJ2-5,TRBV7-2,.,TRBD2,TGTGCCAGCAGCCTTAGCGGGGGGGCCGGGACCCAGTACTTC,CASSLSGGAGTQYF
TRBJ1-4,TRBV10-3,.,.,TGTGCCATCAGTGTTTTGGCCGGGGAAAAACTGTTTTTT,CAISVLAGEKLFF
TRBJ2-3,TRBV28,.,.,TGTGCCAGCAGTCGAATGGGTACAGATACGCAGTATTTT,CASSRMGTDTQYF
TRBJ2-3,TRBV18,once,TRBD2,TGTGCCAGCTCACCCGCTAGCGGGGGATACACAGATACGCAGTATTTT,CASSPASGGYTDTQYF
TRBJ1-3,TRBV4-1,.,.,TGCGCCAGCAGCCAAGATCGGGGCGCCTCTGGAAACACCATATATTTT,CASSQDRGASGNTIYF
TRBJ2-7,TRBV5-4,.,.,TGTGCCAGCAGCTTAGCAGCGGCTAGCTCCTACGAGCAGTACTTC,CASSLAAASSYEQYF
TRBJ2-7,TRBV5-1,.,.,TGCGCCAGCAGCTTTCTCAGGTCCGGGGAGCAGTACTTC,CASSFLRSGEQYF
TRBJ1-6,TRBV2,few,TRBD1,TGTGCCAGCAGTCCCCGGGCAGGGGGCGAATCACCCCTCCACTTT,CASSPRAGGESPLHF
TRBJ2-3,TRBV10-3,.,.,TGTGCCATCAAGGGGGACCTTAAAAACACAGATACGCAGTATTTT,CAIKGDLKNTDTQYF
TRBJ1-3,TRBV6-5,.,TRBD1,TGTGCCAGCAGCAGGACAGGGGTCGGTGGAAACACCATATATTTT,CASSRTGVGGNTIYF
TRBJ1-1,TRBV27,.,.,TGTGCCAGCAGTTGGGAGGTTAACACTGAAGCTTTCTTT,CASSWEVNTEAFF
TRBJ1-3,TRBV7-8,.,.,TGTGCCAGCAGCTCGGGACTCTCTGGAAACACCATATATTTT,CASSSGLSGNTIYF
TRBJ1-2,TRBV6-6,.,.,TGTGCCAGCAGTTATGACACCTCTGGCGGGGGCTACACCTTC,CASSYDTSGGGYTF
TRBJ1-6,TRBV28,.,TRBD1,TGTGCCAGCAGCCCCTTGGACAGGGAGAATTCACCCCTCCACTTT,CASSPLDRENSPLHF
TRBJ2-1,TRBV5-1,few,TRBD1,TGCGCCAGCAGCTTGGCCCGGGACAGGGCGCAGTTCTTC,CASSLARDRAQFF
TRBJ2-7,TRBV5-6,.,.,TGTGCCAGCAGCTTTTCCGGGACGGCTTACGAGCAGTACTTC,CASSFSGTAYEQYF
TRBJ1-2,TRBV9,few,.,TGTGCCAGCAGCGTAGGACAGGCGAGCTATGGCTACACCTTC,CASSVGQASYGYTF
TRBJ2-3,TRBV5-1,.,.,TGCGCCAGCAGCTTGGCCCGGGACGGAAGATCCACAGATACGCAGTATTTT,CASSLARDGRSTDTQYF
TRBJ2-3,TRBV5-4,.,.,TGTGCCAGCAGTTTGCACCGGGACACCTACACAGATACGCAGTATTTT,CASSLHRDTYTDTQYF
TRBJ2-7,TRBV11-2,.,.,TGTGCCAGCAGCTCCCCCGGCTACGAGCAGTACTTC,CASSSPGYEQYF
TRBJ2-3,TRBV7-3,.,.,TGTGCCAGCAGCTTACGGTCCAGCCCAGATACGCAGTATTTT,CASSLRSSPDTQYF
TRBJ1-2,TRBV5-1,.,.,TGCGCCAGCACCGATCGGACCGGAGGCTATGGCTACACCTTC,CASTDRTGGYGYTF
TRBJ1-5,TRBV4-3,.,.,TGCGCCAGCAGCCAAGAACTTTATAGCAATCAGCCCCAGCATTTT,CASSQELYSNQPQHF
TRBJ2-3,TRBV18,.,.,TGTGCCAGCTCACCAGGGCGAAGGGGGACTAGCACAGATACGCAGTATTTT,CASSPGRRGTSTDTQYF
TRBJ2-5,TRBV6-1,.,TRBD2,TGTGCCAGCAGTGCGGGACGTACTAGCGGGGGAGGCCAAGAGACCCAGTACTTC,CASSAGRTSGGGQETQYF
TRBJ1-2,TRBV30,.,.,TGTGCCTGGAGTCTACTCCTCGGGGGGCATGGCTACACCTTC,CAWSLLLGGHGYTF
TRBJ2-7,TRBV5-1,.,.,TGCGCCAGCAGCCCGGGACAAGCCTCGTCCTACGAGCAGTACTTC,CASSPGQASSYEQYF
TRBJ2-7,TRBV18,.,TRBD2,TGTGCCAGCTCACCCGGACTAGCGGACCTTTACGAGCAGTACTTC,CASSPGLADLYEQYF
TRBJ1-5,TRBV7-8,.,.,TGTGCCAGCAGCTTACAGATTTATAGCAATCAGCCCCAGCATTTT,CASSLQIYSNQPQHF
TRBJ2-5,TRBV6-6,.,.,TGTGCCAGCAGTTACCCTTTCCCGGGGGAGCAGTACTTC,CASSYPFPGEQYF
TRBJ1-2,TRBV5-4,.,.,TGTGCCAGCAGCCCGCTAGGGGGGAGCGATTCCTATGGCTACACCTTC,CASSPLGGSDSYGYTF
TRBJ2-7,TRBV4-3,few,.,.,CASSQDWGQGAEYF
TRBJ1-1,TRBV5-6,.,.,TGTGCCAGCAGCGCCGCGGGGGTCGGCCAAGCTTTCTTT,CASSAAGVGQAFF
TRBJ2-2,TRBV18,.,.,TGTGCCAGCTCACCAATGACCACTACCGGGGAGCTGTTTTTT,CASSPMTTTGELFF
TRBJ2-7,TRBV28,.,.,TGTGCCAGCAGTTCACAGGGTACCGAGCAGTACTTC,CASSSQGTEQYF
TRBJ2-7,TRBV13,.,.,TGTGCCAGCAGCCAACAGGGACTCGGGACCTACGAGCAGTACTTC,CASSQQGLGTYEQYF
TRBJ2-5,TRBV7-2,.,.,TGTGCCAGCAGCTTAGGGGGCCGGGAGACCCAGTACTTC,CASSLGGRETQYF
TRBJ2-3,TRBV10-3,.,.,TGTGCCATCAGTGAGTCAAGTGGCACAGATACGCAGTATTTT,CAISESSGTDTQYF
TRBJ1-1,TRBV18,.,TRBD1,TGTGCCAGCTCACCGGAGGACAGGGTGAACACTGAAGCTTTCTTT,CASSPEDRVNTEAFF
TRBJ1-5,TRBV19,.,.,TGTGCCAGTAGTATTCCGCAGGATCGGGCTAGCAATCAGCCCCAGCATTTT,CASSIPQDRASNQPQHF
TRBJ2-3,TRBV4-2,.,TRBD1,TGTGCCAGCAGCCAAGATGGCGGGACAGGGAGTGGAGATACGCAGTATTTT,CASSQDGGTGSGDTQYF
TRBJ1-4,TRBV5-1,.,.,TGCGCCAGCAGCTTGCAGGGTACTAATGAAAAACTGTTTTTT,CASSLQGTNEKLFF